This T cell receptor (beta chain) was documented in a study of technical replicates of blood from a few donors. TCRdb's table, derived via immunoSEQ multiplex PCR, lists solely in-frame clones and lacks some. Found here are more than 60,000 clones, approximately 93% of them singletons; the top ten hold about 0.41%. V lost 5 bases, J lost 5 bases, and 3 bases lay in between. The germline CDR1 and CDR2 sequences are DFQATT and SNEGSKA (reference sequence). This CDR3 spans 10 amino acids. The specimen was T cells isolated from PBMCs. This chain uses TRBV20-1 with TRBJ1-4; D is undetermined. The clonotype was recovered from a human donor in good health. In DNA, the CDR3 is TGCAGTGCTCCGAATGAAAAACTGTTTTTT. This encodes CSAPNEKLFF.